This T cell receptor beta chain was identified in a study of T-cell reconstitution after alpha-beta-depleted transplantation in children. CDR1 SGDLS and CDR2 YYNGEE come from the germline V gene. The V end was cut by 3 bases, the J end by 0 bases, with 13 bases between. The CDR3 contains 15 residues. Only a few counts were recorded for this clonotype. Construction of the TCRbeta library involved unique molecular identifiers. TCRdb fed the PCR reads into MiXCR, producing one record per CDR3 protein. This table has 400,000 to 500,000 distinct CDR3 sequences, roughly 10% appearing once. This sequence originates from a human donor who donated a stem cell graft to a child with acute myeloid leukemia. This chain links TRBV9 with TRBJ2-7; D possibly corresponds to TRBD2 (7 bases). Material: PBMCs from the stem cell graft donor, obtained from the stem cell graft. CDR3 nucleotide sequence: TGTGCCAGCAGCGAGGGGGGGGCGGACTCCTACGAGCAGTACTTC. Translation: CASSEGGADSYEQYF.